This record concerns one T cell receptor beta chain sequence. Its antigen is currently unknown. This entry is derived from a study of CXCR3-negative and CXCR3-positive naive CD8 T cells. Study as a whole: Collectively, the libraries yielded roughly 140 million TRB reads in total, at about 1.5 +/- 0.3 million per library.

This CDR3 has 16 residues. Whole-study findings and limits: The level of CXCR3 expression partially decreased after cryopreservation; the majority of assays used fresh PBMCs. Both naive subsets had comparably high diversity; memory CD8+ cells much lower.

UMI-tagged TRB cDNA libraries were built via 5' RACE. TCRdb re-called the 5' RACE reads; one entry per CDR3 protein, DNA not given. This repertoire comprises approximately 60,000 distinct CDR3 sequences; its ten largest clones make up about 25%. This chain joins TRBV21-1 and TRBJ1-5; TCRdb proposes TRBD1, but this gene call is untestable without DNA. TRBV21-1 is termed a pseudogene. The source of this sequence is a human donor in good health. Some clones in this sample may be carry-over from other donors' samples. Sequenced: memory CD8+ T cells from blood. CDR3 sequence reads: CASSKWLGGANQPQHF.